These 26 T cell receptor beta chains were all obtained from the same sample, sequenced in a study of T cells in Graves' hyperthyroidism and ophthalmopathy. It was RNA transcripts that yielded the amplified TCR beta CDR3 regions. HTBI primers drove first-round RT-PCR of the TCR CDR3. TCRdb recomputed calls from the multiplex PCR reads with MiXCR, one row per CDR3 protein. The table includes fewer than 500,000 distinct CDR3 sequences, around an eighth detected once. Sequenced: blood. These receptors were collected from a man aged 25-45 years with Graves' hyperthyroidism that later progressed to Graves' ophthalmopathy.

This clonotype was seen a few times. The chain couples TRBV30 to TRBJ1-3; no clear D gene. Germline CDR1 and CDR2: GTSNPN and SVGIG (reference sequence). CDR3 length: 14 amino acids. V lost 5 bases and J lost 4, with 15 bases in between. CDR3 sequence (DNA): TGTGCCTGGGGGGTCCTGGCGGCCGGAAACACCATATATTTT. It specifies CAWGVLAAGNTIYF.

The gene calls are TRBV6-4 and TRBJ1-4, with D uncertain. Trimming removed 3 bases from V and 0 bases from J, with 8 bases in between. CDR3 length equals 15 residues. Looked up from germline, CDR1 is MRHNA and CDR2 is SNTAGT. DNA for the CDR3: TGTGCCAGCAGTGAATGGGTAACAACTAATGAAAAACTGTTTTTT. This codes for CASSEWVTTNEKLFF.

The CDR3 here is CASTRGGYEQFF. The CDR3, as DNA: TGTGCCAGCACCCGAGGGGGATATGAGCAGTTCTTC. The chain carries TRBV7-9 and TRBJ2-1; D perhaps matches TRBD1 (6 bases). Trimming took 7 bases from V and 8 from J, leaving 12 bases between them. This CDR3 spans 12 amino acids. Germline V gene data show CDR1 as SEHNR and CDR2 as FQNEAQ (reference sequence).

V and J are TRBV20-1 and TRBJ1-5; a weak D match, TRBD1 (6 bases). CDR1 is DFQATT, CDR2 SNEGSKA, per germline (reference sequence). Trimming removed 2 bases at V and 1 base at J, with 18 bases between. The CDR3 length is 17 residues. The CDR3 sequence is CSARPWGGGISNQPQHF. DNA of the CDR3: TGCAGTGCTAGACCATGGGGGGGCGGGATAAGCAATCAGCCCCAGCATTTT.

This clonotype has more than one count but fewer than ten. The V gene is TRBV18, the J gene TRBJ2-1, with 7 bases fitting TRBD1. V lost 1 base and J lost 7; bases outside the gene matches: 4. Per the germline V gene, CDR1 is KGHSH and CDR2 is LQKENI. The CDR3 sequence is 14 residues long. The CDR3 here is CASSPQGQTNEQFF. CDR3 bases: TGTGCCAGCTCACCACAGGGACAGACAAATGAGCAGTTCTTC.

The chain has TRBV7-8 and TRBJ2-1, with a weak D call TRBD2 (5 bases). The CDR3 sequence is 17 residues long. Deletions cut 5 bases from V and 1 base from J, with 18 bases between. Germline loops: CDR1 SGHVS, CDR2 FQNEAQ. The CDR3 reads CASSPKGGRRSYNEQFF. The CDR3 coding sequence is TGTGCCAGCAGCCCAAAAGGAGGTCGTCGGTCCTACAATGAGCAGTTCTTC.

The V gene is TRBV5-6, the J gene TRBJ1-1; maybe TRBD1 (6 bases). V was clipped by 0 bases and J by 4 bases, with 13 bases between them. Germline values: CDR1 SGHDT, CDR2 YYEEEE. The CDR3 runs 15 residues. The CDR3 bases are TGTGCCAGCAGCTTGGTACAGGGAAGTAGCACTGAAGCTTTCTTT. Its protein is CASSLVQGSSTEAFF. The full variable domain, rest sourced from reference TRBV5-6 and TRBJ1-1, is DAGVTQSPTHLIKTRGQQVTLRCSPKSGHDTVSWYQQALGQGPQFIFQYYEEEERQRGNFPDRFSGHQFPNYSSELNVNALLLGDSALYLCASSLVQGSSTEAFFGQGTRLTVV.

The chain's CDR3 is CASSLNGGSNQPQHF. In DNA form, the CDR3 reads TGTGCCAGCAGCTTAAACGGGGGTAGCAATCAGCCCCAGCATTTT. The chain uses TRBV7-3 and TRBJ1-5; weak D call: TRBD1 (5 bases). In germline, CDR1 is SGHTA, CDR2 FQGTGA. The CDR3 totals 15 residues. The germline V and J ends were trimmed by 1 base and 0 bases, with 7 bases remaining between them.

This clonotype was seen a few times. The chain employs TRBV4-2 and TRBJ2-2, with D perhaps TRBD1 (6 bases). This CDR3 region has 16 residues. V was shortened by 0 bases and J by 1 base, with 9 bases between the two germline ends. Per germline, CDR1 LGHNA and CDR2 YNFKEQ. CDR3 protein: CASSQEWDMNTGELFF. Here the CDR3 DNA reads TGTGCCAGCAGCCAAGAATGGGACATGAACACCGGGGAGCTGTTTTTT.

The table lists this clonotype with many counts. The J gene is TRBJ1-4, the V gene TRBV12-3 or TRBV12-4; 10 bases align to TRBD1. CDR3 size: 15 residues. Unmatched junction bases numbered 9, after V lost 6 bases and J lost 8 bases. The CDR3 DNA follows: TGTGCCAGCAGCACATCCGGGACAGGGGTGGAAAAACTGTTTTTT. It codes for CASSTSGTGVEKLFF.

This clonotype was counted a few times. V is TRBV27 and J is TRBJ2-7, with no clear D. There are 13 residues in the CDR3. Between the trimmed V and J ends, which lost 4 bases and 6 bases, there was a span of 13 bases. Germline V gives CDR1 MNHEY, CDR2 SMNVEV (reference sequence). The CDR3 loop is CASSSKATLEQYF. The CDR3 DNA is TGTGCCAGCAGTTCCAAGGCTACACTCGAGCAGTACTTC.

With respect to this clonotype: A single base separates this from a much larger clone, so it may be a read error. The rearrangement joins TRBV3-1 to TRBJ1-2; D unresolved. Germline values: CDR1 LGHDT, CDR2 YNNKEL (reference sequence). The CDR3 runs 13 residues. The CDR3: CASSKRQVYGHTF. The CDR3 nucleotides are TGTGCCAGCAGCAAAAGGCAGGTCTATGGCCACACCTTC. The full variable domain, rest sourced from reference TRBV3-1 and TRBJ1-2, is DTAVSQTPKYLVTQMGNDKSIKCEQNLGHDTMYWYKQDSKKFLKIMFSYNNKELIINETVPNRFSPKSPDKAHLNLHINSLELGDSAVYFCASSKRQVYGHTFGSGTRLTVV.

The sample holds many counts of this clonotype. This chain links TRBV5-1 with TRBJ2-1, with TRBD2 identical over 9 bases. The CDR3 contains 17 residues. The V segment lost 4 bases and the J segment 1 base; nucleotides outside the gene matches: 9. Germline lookup yields CDR1 SGHRS and CDR2 YFSETQ. The CDR3 reads CASSMDLAGESYNEQFF. CDR3 nucleotide sequence: TGCGCCAGCAGCATGGATTTAGCGGGGGAGTCCTACAATGAGCAGTTCTTC. Filled out from reference TRBV5-1 and TRBJ2-1, the complete variable domain reads KAGVTQTPRYLIKTRGQQVTLSCSPISGHRSVSWYQQTPGQGLQFLFEYFSETQRNKGNFPGRFSGRQFSNSRSEMNVSTLELGDSALYLCASSMDLAGESYNEQFFGPGTRLTVL.

This clonotype was seen repeatedly, ten times or more. The chain links TRBV5-1 to TRBJ1-4, with 9 positions matching TRBD1. The germline gives CDR1 SGHRS, CDR2 YFSETQ. J gave up 7 bases and V 0 bases, and 4 bases lay outside the gene matches. The length of the CDR3 is 15 residues. This CDR3 is CASSLAGTGLEKLFF. The CDR3 DNA reads as TGCGCCAGCAGCTTGGCCGGGACAGGGCTTGAAAAACTGTTTTTT.

This clonotype was detected a few times. One junction end does not reproduce the germline sequence, and a read error may be involved. V and J are TRBV15 and TRBJ2-3, with D perhaps matching TRBD2 (5 bases). CDR1 is LNHNV and CDR2 is YYDKDF in the germline V gene (reference sequence). The CDR3 is 13 residues long. CDR3 region: CATSRASKDTQYF. The DNA for the CDR3 is TGTGCCACCAGCAGAGCTAGCAAAGATACGCAGTATTTT.

The gene calls are TRBV7-9 and TRBJ2-2; unclear D gene. Germline assignment: CDR1 SEHNR and CDR2 FQNEAQ (reference sequence). The ends were cut back, 6 bases at V and 3 bases at J, with 17 bases in the middle. CDR3 length: 16 amino acids. For the CDR3, the DNA is TGTGCCAGCAGTTCAGGCGCCGGGTTGGACACCGGGGAGCTGTTTTTT. Residues: CASSSGAGLDTGELFF.

Turning to this clonotype: Germline and junction disagree at one end, which may indicate a read error. The chain is built from TRBV7-3 and TRBJ2-5, with D uncertain. The germline V gene has CDR1 SGHTA and CDR2 FQGTGA. CDR3 length: 13 residues. CDR3 sequence reads: CAGSLSDQETQYF. In DNA form, the CDR3 reads TGTGCCGGCAGCTTAAGCGACCAAGAGACCCAGTACTTC.

The gene calls are TRBV7-3 and TRBJ2-5, with a tentative D call TRBD2 (6 bases). Trimming left V 2 bases short and J 5 bases short, with 12 bases between. The CDR3 length is 14 residues. Germline V gene lookup returns CDR1 SGHTA and CDR2 FQGTGA. The CDR3 loop is CASSLEAGGETQYF. The CDR3 region has the DNA TGTGCCAGCAGCTTAGAAGCGGGTGGGGAGACCCAGTACTTC. The entire variable domain, with the rest obtained from reference TRBV7-3 and TRBJ2-5, is as follows: GAGVSQTPSNKVTEKGKYVELRCDPISGHTALYWYRQSLGQGPEFLIYFQGTGAADDSGLPNDRFFAVRPEGSVSTLKIQRTERGDSAVYLCASSLEAGGETQYFGPGTRLLVL.

This clonotype was found many times. The chain employs TRBV20-1 and TRBJ1-5; D not resolved. V was clipped by 6 bases and J by 1 base, with 13 bases between them. Germline V gives CDR1 DFQATT, CDR2 SNEGSKA (reference sequence). This CDR3 is built from 14 residues. The CDR3 sequence: CSALRQSSNQPQHF. CDR3 nucleotides: TGCAGTGCATTGCGGCAGTCGAGCAATCAGCCCCAGCATTTT.

This clonotype was seen ten or more times. The chain couples TRBV6-1 to TRBJ1-2; D gene unclear. V gave up 5 bases and J gave up 2 bases, with 9 bases separating them. Per the germline V gene, CDR1 is MNHNS and CDR2 is SASEGT. The CDR3 loop spans 13 amino acids. DNA for the CDR3: TGTGCCAGCAGTTATCCGGGGAACTATGGCTACACCTTC. Translating gives CASSYPGNYGYTF.

This clonotype was observed a few times. The rearrangement links TRBV18 to TRBJ2-3, with D hard to call. The CDR3 runs to 14 residues. Looked up from germline, CDR1 is KGHSH and CDR2 is LQKENI. Between the trimmed V and J ends, which lost 3 bases and 0 bases, there was a span of 7 bases. The CDR3 coding sequence is TGTGCCAGCTCACCTGCGGTTAGCACAGATACGCAGTATTTT. It specifies CASSPAVSTDTQYF.

This clonotype showed up just a few times. The V call is TRBV20-1, the J call TRBJ2-5; D remains ambiguous. With 4 bases removed from V and 4 bases from J, the gap between germline ends came to 10 bases. Per germline, CDR1 DFQATT and CDR2 SNEGSKA (reference sequence). The CDR3 is 12 residues long. CDR3 sequence: CSATDGVETQYF. The CDR3 DNA reads TGCAGTGCTACTGATGGGGTAGAGACCCAGTACTTC.

The chain combines TRBV20-1 with TRBJ2-1; weak D call: TRBD2 (7 bases). Deletions cut 7 bases from V and 5 bases from J, with 12 bases between. The CDR3 loop spans 12 amino acids. Per the germline V gene, CDR1 is DFQATT and CDR2 is SNEGSKA (reference sequence). CDR3 coding DNA: TGCAGTGGCGGGGGCCCAAACAATGAGCAGTTCTTC. It yields the protein CSGGGPNNEQFF.

Only a few counts were recorded for this clonotype. This rearrangement joins TRBV24-1 to TRBJ2-7; D not resolved. Per the germline V gene, CDR1 is KGHDR and CDR2 is SFDVKD. CDR3 length: 13 residues. Trimming removed 1 base from V and 7 bases from J, with 10 bases in between. CDR3 loop: CATSDFPPSEQYF. CDR3 DNA: TGTGCCACCAGTGATTTTCCCCCCTCAGAGCAGTACTTC.

This clonotype was found a few times. This chain's CDR3 is CASSRDTFYNEQYF. The CDR3 DNA is TGTGCCAGCAGCCGAGACACGTTTTACAACGAGCAGTACTTC. The rearrangement uses TRBV28 and TRBJ2-7, with D hard to call. CDR3 length: 14 residues. Trimming cost V 6 bases and J 5 bases, with 17 bases left between them. Germline CDR1 and CDR2: MDHEN and SYDVKM.

This clonotype was seen at least ten times. V is TRBV6-2 or TRBV6-3 and J is TRBJ2-1; 9 bases map to TRBD2. V was clipped by 5 bases and J by 9 bases; unmatched bases: 11. The CDR3 extends over 15 amino acids. Germline V gene lookup returns CDR1 MNHEY and CDR2 SVGEGT. CDR3 DNA sequence: TGTGCCAGCAGTCTCAACCCTAGCGGGGTGAGTGAGCAGTTCTTC. It specifies CASSLNPSGVSEQFF.